The 10 T cell receptor beta chains given below trace back to one sample, sequenced in a study of T cells in Graves' hyperthyroidism and ophthalmopathy. TCR beta CDR3 regions were amplified from RNA transcripts. HTBI primers were the set used in a first-round RT-PCR of the TCR CDR3. Via MiXCR, TCRdb re-called the multiplex PCR reads, giving one row per CDR3 protein. The sample has under 400,000 distinct CDR3 sequences; nearly 15% are singletons. The sample consisted of blood. Every receptor here comes from an older woman with Graves' ophthalmopathy.

This clonotype was counted at least ten times. This chain joins TRBV5-8 and TRBJ2-3; D is possibly TRBD2 (5 bases). CDR1 SGHTS and CDR2 YDEGEE come from the germline V gene. V was clipped by 0 bases and J by 3 bases, with 8 bases between them. CDR3 length: 14 amino acids. In nucleotides, the CDR3 is TGTGCCAGCAGCTTGGAGCGGCGGACAGATACGCAGTATTTT. This codes for CASSLERRTDTQYF.

This clonotype was detected only a few times. V usage is TRBV5-4 and J usage is TRBJ2-1; TRBD1 might be the D (5 bases). This CDR3 comprises 13 residues. The germline V gene encodes CDR1 SGHNT and CDR2 YYREEE (reference sequence). Trimming removed 5 bases at V and 4 bases at J, with 10 bases between. CDR3 bases: TGTGCCAGCAGTCAGGGAACTTACAATGAGCAGTTCTTC. It codes for CASSQGTYNEQFF.

Comment on this clonotype: The junction does not match germline at one end; this may be a read error. V usage is TRBV7-8 and J usage is TRBJ2-7; possible D gene TRBD1, 6 bases. CDR1 and CDR2 from the germline V gene are SGHVS and FQNEAQ. CDR3 length: 14 amino acids. DNA for the CDR3: TGCGCCAGCAGCGAATCCAGGGGCCCCTACGAGCAGTACTTC. Its translation is CASSESRGPYEQYF.

V usage is TRBV14 and J usage is TRBJ2-2; no firm D call. The germline V and J ends were trimmed by 5 bases and 5 bases, with 15 bases remaining between them. This CDR3 is 15 amino acids long. The germline V gene has CDR1 SGHDN and CDR2 FVKESK. CDR3 DNA: TGTGCCAGCAGCTCTCGGACCGGGCGGACCGGGGAGCTGTTTTTT. This translates into CASSSRTGRTGELFF.

This clonotype was observed many times. The chain joins TRBV18 to TRBJ2-7; tentative D call: TRBD1 (6 bases). V was clipped by 4 bases and J by 2 bases, with 18 bases between them. The CDR3 sequence is 16 residues long. CDR1 and CDR2 from the germline V gene are KGHSH and LQKENI. The CDR3 loop reads CASSLLQDSSAYEQYF. The CDR3 region has the DNA TGTGCCAGCTCACTTCTCCAGGACAGCAGCGCCTACGAGCAGTACTTC. The whole variable domain, filled in from reference TRBV18 and TRBJ2-7, reads NAGVMQNPRHLVRRRGQEARLRCSPMKGHSHVYWYRQLPEEGLKFMVYLQKENIIDESGMPKERFSAEFPKEGPSILRIQQVVRGDSAAYFCASSLLQDSSAYEQYFGPGTRLTVT.

This clonotype was found many times. The chain is built from TRBV2 and TRBJ2-3, with 9 positions matching TRBD2. Germline V gives CDR1 SNHLY, CDR2 FYNNEI. J gave up 7 bases and V 2 bases, and 7 bases lay outside the gene matches. CDR3 length: 15 residues. Here the CDR3 reads CASSELAGGLNTQYF. Here the CDR3 DNA reads TGTGCCAGCAGTGAACTTGCGGGGGGGTTAAATACGCAGTATTTT.

This clonotype was counted ten times or more. The DNA of the CDR3 is TGTGCCAGCAGGAAGGGGAACACTGAAGCTTTCTTT. Translation: CASRKGNTEAFF. This rearrangement joins TRBV2 to TRBJ1-1; D ambiguous. The V and J ends lost 6 bases and 1 base respectively, with 6 bases between them. CDR1 is SNHLY, CDR2 FYNNEI, per germline. The CDR3 runs 12 residues.

The J gene is TRBJ2-5, the V gene TRBV20-1; 12 nucleotides match TRBD2. The CDR3 extends over 15 amino acids. V gave up 6 bases and J gave up 4 bases; unmatched junction bases: 9. Per the germline V gene, CDR1 is DFQATT and CDR2 is SNEGSKA (reference sequence). CDR3 loop: CSAPRTSGTRETQYF. The CDR3 DNA reads as TGCAGTGCGCCCCGGACTAGCGGGACCAGAGAGACCCAGTACTTC.

A few counts support this clonotype. V usage is TRBV19 and J usage is TRBJ2-4; tentative D call: TRBD2 (7 bases). Per germline, CDR1 LNHDA and CDR2 SQIVND (reference sequence). The CDR3 totals 14 residues. V lost 6 bases and J lost 0, with 9 bases in between. The CDR3 loop is CASRGGEAKNIQYF. Written as DNA, the CDR3 is TGTGCCAGTAGAGGGGGGGAAGCCAAAAACATTCAGTACTTC. The full variable domain, rest sourced from reference TRBV19 and TRBJ2-4, is DGGITQSPKYLFRKEGQNVTLSCEQNLNHDAMYWYRQDPGQGLRLIYYSQIVNDFQKGDIAEGYSVSREKKESFPLTVTSAQKNPTAFYLCASRGGEAKNIQYFGAGTRLSVL.

In its sample, this clonotype was seen many times. This chain uses TRBV12-3 or TRBV12-4 with TRBJ2-7; the D is unclear. V was cut by 3 bases and J by 7 bases, with 10 bases left in between. The length of the CDR3 is 12 residues. The CDR3 is CASSFLVREQYF. In nucleotides, the CDR3 is TGTGCCAGCAGTTTTTTGGTGCGGGAGCAGTACTTC.